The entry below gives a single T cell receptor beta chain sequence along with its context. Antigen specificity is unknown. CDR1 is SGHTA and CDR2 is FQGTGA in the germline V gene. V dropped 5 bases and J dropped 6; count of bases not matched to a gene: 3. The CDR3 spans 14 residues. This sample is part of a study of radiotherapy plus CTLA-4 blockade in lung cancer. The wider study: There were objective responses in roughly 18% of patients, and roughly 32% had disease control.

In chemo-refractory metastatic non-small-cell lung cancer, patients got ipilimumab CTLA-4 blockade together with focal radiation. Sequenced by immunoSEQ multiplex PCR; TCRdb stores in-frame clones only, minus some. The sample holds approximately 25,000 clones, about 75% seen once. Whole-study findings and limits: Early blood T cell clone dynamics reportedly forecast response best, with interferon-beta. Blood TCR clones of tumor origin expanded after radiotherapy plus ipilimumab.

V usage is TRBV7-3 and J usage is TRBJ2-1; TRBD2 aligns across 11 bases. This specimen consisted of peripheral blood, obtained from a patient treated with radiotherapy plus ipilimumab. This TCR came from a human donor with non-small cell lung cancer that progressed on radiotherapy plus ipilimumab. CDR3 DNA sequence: TGTGCCAGCAGCCCAACTAGCGGGGGCAATGAGCAGTTCTTC. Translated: CASSPTSGGNEQFF.